This is a list of T cell receptor beta chains from one sample in a study of shared clonotypes between healthy human individuals. Clones were read by immunoSEQ multiplex PCR, and TCRdb kept only the in-frame ones, dropping some. The table records about 530,000 clones, 95% to 97% of them present only once. Sequences were obtained from naive CD4+ T cells sorted from blood. These receptors all come from a woman in her 30s in good health. CDR3s include the opening cysteine and the closing phenylalanine or tryptophan. A D gene is named only where the DNA matches it firmly. The listing skips clone size in some rows; elsewhere it reads once, few, many or a size class.

clone size | D gene | J gene | V gene | CDR3 protein | CDR3 DNA
. | . | TRBJ1-1 | TRBV28 | CASSLRGSFEAFF | TGTGCCAGCAGTTTAAGGGGCAGTTTTGAAGCTTTCTTT
. | . | TRBJ2-7 | TRBV27 | CASSLRFGERAYEQYF | TGTGCCAGCAGTTTACGCTTTGGCGAACGGGCTTACGAGCAGTACTTC
. | . | TRBJ2-4 | TRBV5-6 | CASSLVPELDIQYF | TGTGCCAGCAGCTTGGTTCCGGAGTTGGACATTCAGTACTTC
. | TRBD1 | TRBJ1-6 | TRBV7-9 | CASSLDRGNSPLHF | TGTGCCAGCAGCTTAGACAGGGGTAATTCACCCCTCCACTTT
. | TRBD2 | TRBJ2-2 | TRBV5-1 | CASSPNPILAGGYTGELFF | TGCGCCAGCAGCCCGAACCCAATACTAGCGGGAGGGTACACCGGGGAGCTGTTTTTT
. | TRBD1 | TRBJ1-2 | TRBV18 | CASSPGQLVNYGYTF | TGTGCCAGCTCACCGGGACAGCTAGTCAACTATGGCTACACCTTC
. | . | TRBJ2-7 | TRBV5-6 | CASSLGRAAAYEQYF | TGTGCCAGCAGCTTGGGCAGGGCGGCTGCCTACGAGCAGTACTTC
. | . | TRBJ2-7 | TRBV10-1 | CASSESIPGFQYF | TGCGCCAGCAGTGAGTCGATCCCAGGCTTTCAGTACTTC
. | . | TRBJ1-5 | TRBV2 | CASTWTDSNQPQHF | TGTGCCAGCACCTGGACGGATAGCAATCAGCCCCAGCATTTT
. | TRBD1 | TRBJ2-7 | TRBV25-1 | CASSEIGTGGYEQYF | TGTGCCAGCAGTGAGATTGGGACAGGGGGCTACGAGCAGTACTTC
. | . | TRBJ1-2 | TRBV7-9 | CASSLPGQPNYGYTF | TGTGCCAGCAGCCTCCCGGGACAACCTAACTATGGCTACACCTTC
once | . | TRBJ2-1 | TRBV9 | CASSVATSLPGNEQFF | TGTGCCAGCAGCGTAGCTACGTCCCTGCCCGGCAATGAGCAGTTCTTC
. | TRBD1 | TRBJ1-5 | TRBV7-9 | CASSRTGSGSNQPQHF | TGTGCCAGCAGCCGGACAGGGTCCGGTAGCAATCAGCCCCAGCATTTT
. | . | TRBJ2-4 | TRBV7-9 | CASSLSSPSGKNIQYF | TGTGCCAGCAGCTTATCCAGCCCATCGGGCAAAAACATTCAGTACTTC
. | TRBD1 | TRBJ2-3 | TRBV28 | CASSHPPRTGGTDTQYF | TGTGCCAGCAGTCACCCCCCTCGGACAGGGGGCACAGATACGCAGTATTTT
few | TRBD2 | TRBJ2-2 | TRBV9 | CASSPQGLAELFF | TGTGCCAGCAGCCCCCAGGGACTAGCGGAGCTGTTTTTT
. | . | TRBJ2-7 | TRBV10-2 | CASSDRLHEQYF | TGCGCCAGCAGTGACAGGCTCCACGAGCAGTACTTC
. | TRBD1 | TRBJ2-2 | TRBV25-1 | CASSGPTGANTGELFF | TGTGCCAGCAGTGGACCGACAGGGGCGAACACCGGGGAGCTGTTTTTT
. | TRBD1 | TRBJ1-4 | TRBV30 | CAWGTGGEKLFF | TGTGCCTGGGGGACAGGGGGTGAAAAACTGTTTTTT
. | . | TRBJ2-1 | TRBV19 | CASSPLPSYNEQFF | TGTGCCAGTAGCCCTCTGCCCTCCTACAATGAGCAGTTCTTC
. | TRBD2 | TRBJ2-1 | TRBV27 | CASSKTSGGYNEQFF | TGTGCCAGCAGCAAGACTAGCGGGGGCTACAATGAGCAGTTCTTC
once | TRBD2 | TRBJ2-5 | TRBV29-1 | CSVRAGVETQYF | TGCAGCGTTCGAGCGGGAGTAGAGACCCAGTACTTC
. | TRBD2 | TRBJ2-7 | TRBV18 | CASSPGTSGRDEQYF | TGTGCCAGCTCACCGGGGACTAGCGGGAGGGACGAGCAGTACTTC
. | . | TRBJ1-1 | TRBV27 | CASRDRRNTEAFF | TGTGCCAGCCGTGACAGACGGAACACTGAAGCTTTCTTT
few | . | TRBJ1-5 | TRBV7-9 | CASSDPRYQPQHF | TGTGCCAGCAGCGATCCACGGTATCAGCCCCAGCATTTT
. | TRBD2 | TRBJ2-2 | TRBV2 | CASSELAGGPSTGELFF | TGTGCCAGCAGTGAACTAGCGGGAGGGCCTTCCACCGGGGAGCTGTTTTTT
. | . | TRBJ2-7 | TRBV30 | CAWSVGTPTGEQYF | TGTGCCTGGAGTGTTGGGACCCCGACCGGCGAGCAGTACTTC
. | . | TRBJ2-3 | TRBV29-1 | CSVEDRSSDTQYF | TGCAGCGTTGAAGATCGCTCGTCGGATACGCAGTATTTT
. | . | TRBJ1-4 | TRBV29-1 | CSVRGGPNEKLFF | TGCAGCGTGAGGGGGGGCCCTAATGAAAAACTGTTTTTT
. | TRBD2 | TRBJ2-1 | TRBV18 | CASSIGGRTHNEQFF | TGTGCCAGCTCAATCGGGGGGAGGACCCACAATGAGCAGTTCTTC
. | . | TRBJ2-2 | TRBV11-2 | CASSFQALNGELFF | TGTGCCAGCAGCTTCCAGGCACTCAATGGGGAGCTGTTTTTT
. | . | TRBJ2-7 | TRBV18 | CASSPWGAGGEQYF | TGTGCCAGCTCACCATGGGGTGCTGGGGGTGAGCAGTACTTC
. | . | TRBJ1-3 | TRBV5-4 | CASSLDRDRGNTIYF | TGTGCCAGCAGCTTGGATCGGGACCGAGGAAACACCATATATTTT
. | . | TRBJ2-7 | TRBV7-9 | CASSLGSFSYEQYF | TGTGCCAGCAGCTTGGGCAGTTTCTCCTACGAGCAGTACTTC
. | . | TRBJ2-7 | TRBV18 | CASSHGYEQYF | TGTGCCAGCTCACACGGCTACGAGCAGTACTTC
. | . | TRBJ1-3 | TRBV5-1 | CASSLEGRATIYF | TGCGCCAGCAGCTTGGAGGGAAGGGCCACCATATATTTT
. | TRBD2 | TRBJ2-1 | TRBV28 | CASKESGSPYNEQFF | TGTGCCAGCAAAGAGAGCGGGAGCCCATACAATGAGCAGTTCTTC
. | . | TRBJ2-2 | TRBV5-1 | CASSLGALVTGELFF | TGCGCCAGCAGCTTGGGGGCTTTAGTCACCGGGGAGCTGTTTTTT
. | . | TRBJ2-3 | TRBV19 | CASTPGQTKPDTQYF | TGTGCCAGTACACCGGGACAAACGAAGCCAGATACGCAGTATTTT
. | . | TRBJ1-1 | TRBV2 | CASYRGTPSKNTEAFF | TGTGCCAGCTATCGGGGGACACCAAGCAAGAACACTGAAGCTTTCTTT
. | . | TRBJ2-5 | TRBV28 | CASKGGGRTETQYF | TGTGCCAGCAAGGGGGGCGGGAGAACGGAGACCCAGTACTTC
. | . | TRBJ2-2 | TRBV7-6 | CASSPTQGGDTGELFF | TGTGCCAGCAGCCCGACACAGGGAGGAGACACCGGGGAGCTGTTTTTT
. | . | TRBJ2-1 | TRBV7-8 | CASRLDQYNEQFF | TGTGCCAGCAGACTAGACCAGTACAATGAGCAGTTCTTC
. | TRBD1 | TRBJ2-7 | TRBV28 | CASSEGQVPYEQYF | TGTGCCAGCTCCGAGGGACAGGTACCCTACGAGCAGTACTTC
. | TRBD1 | TRBJ1-3 | TRBV4-2 | CASSHERGQTSSGNTIYF | TGTGCCAGCAGCCATGAACGGGGACAGACGAGTTCTGGAAACACCATATATTTT
. | . | TRBJ2-5 | TRBV5-6 | CASSFSQTQETQYF | TGTGCCAGCAGCTTCTCACAGACACAAGAGACCCAGTACTTC
. | . | TRBJ2-4 | TRBV20-1 | CSALDRNIQYF | TGCAGTGCTCTGGACAGAAACATTCAGTACTTC
. | . | TRBJ2-1 | TRBV7-2 | CASSLGRRELFNEQFF | TGTGCCAGCAGCTTGGGAAGGAGGGAGCTTTTCAATGAGCAGTTCTTC
. | . | TRBJ2-4 | TRBV11-2 | CASRPSGANIQYF | TGTGCCAGCAGGCCATCGGGGGCGAACATTCAGTACTTC
. | . | TRBJ1-2 | TRBV14 | CASSRRSWDIYGYTF | TGTGCCAGCAGCCGTAGATCCTGGGATATCTATGGCTACACCTTC
once | . | TRBJ2-3 | TRBV10-3 | CAISDIYSGSTDTQYF | TGTGCCATCAGTGACATTTATAGCGGTAGCACAGATACGCAGTATTTT
. | TRBD1 | TRBJ2-5 | TRBV28 | CASSDPRQGGPRKTQYF | TGTGCCAGCAGCGATCCACGACAGGGCGGACCTAGGAAGACCCAGTACTTC